This T cell receptor beta chain appears in the sequencing data of a study of shared clonotypes between healthy human individuals. Germline-derived CDR1 and CDR2 are MNHEY and SMNVEV (reference sequence). This CDR3 region has 16 residues. Comment on this clone: A far larger clone is off by one base, so a read error is likely.

Data came from immunoSEQ multiplex PCR; TCRdb stores just in-frame clones and leaves some out. The data show some 490,000 clones, with 81% seen just once and 12% held by the top ten. Each sample came from a Caucasian adult donor living in Nashville, Tennessee. For unsorted samples, genomic DNA was extracted from around 86 million PBMCs. This receptor was identified in a middle-aged woman in good health. Some clones in this sample may be carry-over from other donors' samples. Sequencing used PBMCs. V usage is TRBV27 and J usage is TRBJ1-1; maybe TRBD1 (6 bases). CDR3 loop: CASSPLQGGMNAEAFF. CDR3 nucleotides: TGTGCCAGCAGTCCTTTACAGGGTGGGATGAACGCTGAAGCTTTCTTT.